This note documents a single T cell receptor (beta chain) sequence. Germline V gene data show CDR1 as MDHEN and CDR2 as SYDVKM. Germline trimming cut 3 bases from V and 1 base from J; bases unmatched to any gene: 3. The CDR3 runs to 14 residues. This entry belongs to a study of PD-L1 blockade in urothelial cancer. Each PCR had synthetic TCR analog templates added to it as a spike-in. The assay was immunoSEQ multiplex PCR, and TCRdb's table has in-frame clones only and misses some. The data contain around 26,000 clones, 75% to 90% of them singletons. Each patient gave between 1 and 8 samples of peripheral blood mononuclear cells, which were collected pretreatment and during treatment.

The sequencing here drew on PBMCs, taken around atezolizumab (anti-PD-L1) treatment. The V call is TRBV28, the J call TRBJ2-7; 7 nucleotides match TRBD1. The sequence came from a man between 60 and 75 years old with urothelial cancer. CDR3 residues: CASSFGTESYEQYF. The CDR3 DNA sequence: TGTGCCAGCAGTTTTGGGACAGAGTCCTACGAGCAGTACTTC.